Following are 24 T cell receptor beta chains from one sample sequenced in a study of PD-L1 blockade in urothelial cancer (dated by TCRdb to the late 2010s). The time point label, as the study defines it: peripheral blood 6 weeks after treatment start. The library was generated by the immunoSEQ multiplex PCR assay. The source is immuneACCESS, and TCRdb retained only in-frame sequences with V and J called. Part of the clones is not carried over; for the studies checked, unresolved V genes explain less than half of this, and the remainder is unexplained. In this sample the table shows 25,000 to 30,000 clones, about 79% of which occur a single time. Around 3.3% of the sample lies in the top ten. The starting material was PBMCs, obtained around atezolizumab (anti-PD-L1) treatment. These receptors originate from a man aged 70 or older with urothelial cancer.

The chain links TRBV2 to TRBJ1-5; D may be TRBD1 (6 bases). CDR1 SNHLY and CDR2 FYNNEI come from the germline V gene. There are 12 residues in the CDR3. V dropped 10 bases and J dropped 5 bases, with 12 bases sitting between them. The CDR3 region is CATRDTHQPQHF. CDR3 DNA: TGTGCCACCCGGGACACCCATCAGCCCCAGCATTTT.

The table lists this clone with a count of one. The chain joins TRBV29-1 to TRBJ1-2; D gene unclear. The ends were cut back, 4 bases at V and 4 bases at J, with 10 bases in the middle. Germline V gives CDR1 SQVTM, CDR2 ANQGSEA. The CDR3 has 12 residues. CDR3 in amino acids: CSVGGLPYGYTF. The CDR3 DNA sequence: TGCAGCGTTGGAGGGTTGCCCTATGGCTACACCTTC.

The CDR3 DNA is TGTGCCAGTAGTAGAGGACGAGAGGGGAGGTCGACTGAAGCTTTCTTT. It codes for CASSRGREGRSTEAFF. The rearrangement joins TRBV19 to TRBJ1-1; weak D call: TRBD1 (5 bases). This CDR3 has 16 amino acids. The V gene lost 4 bases and the J gene lost 5 bases, with 20 bases spanning the gap. The germline V gene encodes CDR1 LNHDA and CDR2 SQIVND (reference sequence).

This sequence joins TRBV18 and TRBJ1-5; 9 bases line up with TRBD1. CDR1 is KGHSH, CDR2 LQKENI, per germline. Trimming at V came to 3 bases and at J to 2 bases, leaving 2 bases not matched to a gene. There are 15 residues in the CDR3. The CDR3 nucleotides are TGTGCCAGCTCACCGGGACAGGGACGCAATCAGCCCCAGCATTTT. It encodes CASSPGQGRNQPQHF.

The chain recombines TRBV5-1 with TRBJ2-1, with 11 bases aligning to TRBD2. V trimming: 4 bases; J trimming: 2 bases; junction bases outside the gene matches: 5. The CDR3 extends over 16 amino acids. In germline, CDR1 is SGHRS, CDR2 YFSETQ. The CDR3 DNA sequence: TGCGCCAGCAGCCCGACTAGCGGGACCGCCTACAATGAGCAGTTCTTC. Its protein product is CASSPTSGTAYNEQFF.

The chain combines TRBV14 with TRBJ2-1; 9 bases map to TRBD2. This CDR3 spans 17 amino acids. The junction had 11 bases not matched to a gene; V was cut back by 4 bases and J by 4 bases. In germline, CDR1 is SGHDN, CDR2 FVKESK. CDR3: CASSPTYSGSRYNEQFF. CDR3 bases: TGTGCCAGCAGCCCGACCTATAGCGGGAGCCGTTACAATGAGCAGTTCTTC.

The V call is TRBV7-9, the J call TRBJ2-3; 7 bases are a match to TRBD2. CDR1 SEHNR and CDR2 FQNEAQ come from the germline V gene (reference sequence). With 7 bases clipped from V and 2 bases from J, the junction kept 6 bases outside the gene matches. This CDR3 is built from 14 residues. The CDR3 DNA sequence: TGTGCCAGCACCCGGGGAGGGGACACAGATACGCAGTATTTT. It encodes CASTRGGDTDTQYF. Looking up the rest from reference TRBV7-9 and TRBJ2-3 gives the full variable domain: DTGVSQNPRHKITKRGQNVTFRCDPISEHNRLYWYRQTLGQGPEFLTYFQNEAQLEKSRLLSDRFSAERPKGSFSTLEIQRTEQGDSAMYLCASTRGGDTDTQYFGPGTRLTVL.

This clone was observed a few times. V is TRBV5-6 and J is TRBJ1-3; D is unclear. Trimming pared 2 bases from V and 2 bases from J, leaving 8 bases between. The CDR3 is 14 residues long. Germline V CDR1 and CDR2: SGHDT, YYEEEE. CDR3 protein: CASSFYIAGNTIYF. The CDR3 bases are TGTGCCAGCAGCTTTTATATAGCTGGAAACACCATATATTTT.

The J gene is TRBJ1-2, the V gene TRBV30; tentatively, D is TRBD1 (5 bases). This CDR3 is 14 amino acids long. Trimming shortened V by 5 bases and J by 3 bases, and 16 bases separated the two germline ends. Per the germline V gene, CDR1 is GTSNPN and CDR2 is SVGIG (reference sequence). The CDR3 spells CAWVGGGKDYGYTF. CDR3 DNA sequence: TGTGCCTGGGTTGGCGGGGGAAAGGACTATGGCTACACCTTC.

The chain has TRBV6-1 and TRBJ2-7, with 7 positions matching TRBD1. The CDR3 totals 15 residues. Germline loops: CDR1 MNHNS, CDR2 SASEGT. The junction had 13 bases not matched to a gene; V was cut back by 8 bases and J by 3 bases. The CDR3 reads CASERGPIGNYEQYF. CDR3 nucleotides: TGTGCCAGCGAAAGGGGGCCCATAGGGAACTACGAGCAGTACTTC.

The chain is built from TRBV6-1 and TRBJ2-2; D may be TRBD2 (6 bases). This CDR3 contains 14 residues. V gave up 4 bases and J gave up 4 bases, with 10 bases separating them. Germline V gives CDR1 MNHNS, CDR2 SASEGT. CDR3 residues: CASSVARGTGELFF. The CDR3 DNA follows: TGTGCCAGCAGTGTCGCGCGGGGCACCGGGGAGCTGTTTTTT.

This clone has a single count. V gene TRBV6-5 combines with J gene TRBJ1-2, with unresolved D. The CDR3 extends over 15 amino acids. The V gene lost 5 bases and the J gene lost 6 bases, with 19 bases spanning the gap. CDR1 is MNHEY, CDR2 SVGAGI, per germline. CDR3 protein: CASSPKEGRPNGYTF. In nucleotides, the CDR3 is TGTGCCAGCAGTCCCAAAGAAGGCAGGCCTAATGGCTACACCTTC.

V is TRBV28 and J is TRBJ2-7, with 11 bases identical to TRBD2. With 3 bases clipped from V and 2 bases from J, the junction kept 6 bases outside the gene matches. The CDR3 is 16 residues long. CDR1 is MDHEN, CDR2 SYDVKM, per germline. CDR3 nucleotides: TGTGCCAGCAGTTTCTCTAGCGGGAGGTCCCCCTACGAGCAGTACTTC. Its protein is CASSFSSGRSPYEQYF.

This chain links TRBV7-2 with TRBJ1-2, with D possibly matching TRBD1 (5 bases). Germline V gene data show CDR1 as SGHTA and CDR2 as FQGNSA. Trimming left V 2 bases short and J 2 bases short, with 15 bases between. The CDR3 is 16 residues long. CDR3 sequence (DNA): TGTGCCAGCAGCTTAAAAGCGGGGGAGCCAAACTATGGCTACACCTTC. It is translated as CASSLKAGEPNYGYTF.

The count of this clone is one. The chain has TRBV5-1 and TRBJ1-2; TRBD1 matches at 9 bases. Unmatched junction bases numbered 7, after V lost 4 bases and J lost 3 bases. This CDR3 comprises 15 residues. CDR1 is SGHRS and CDR2 is YFSETQ in the germline V gene. For the CDR3, the DNA is TGCGCCAGCAGCCCGGAGGGACAGGGCGACTATGGCTACACCTTC. Translating it yields CASSPEGQGDYGYTF.

This clone was observed a handful of times. The gene calls are TRBV9 and TRBJ2-1; perhaps TRBD1 as D (6 bases). Germline loops: CDR1 SGDLS, CDR2 YYNGEE. The CDR3 is made up of 19 amino acids. Trimming took off 0 bases at V and 0 bases at J, with 19 bases between the two ends. This chain's CDR3 is CASSVGVGRTGSSYNEQFF. The CDR3 DNA reads TGTGCCAGCAGCGTAGGAGTGGGACGAACAGGGAGCTCCTACAATGAGCAGTTCTTC.

The genes are TRBV5-1 and TRBJ1-1, with unresolved D. V gave up 0 bases and J gave up 1 base, with 13 bases separating them. The CDR3 sequence is 16 residues long. Germline V gives CDR1 SGHRS, CDR2 YFSETQ. CDR3 coding DNA: TGCGCCAGCAGCTTGGTAGCGGGGAGGAGGAACACTGAAGCTTTCTTT. Its translation: CASSLVAGRRNTEAFF. The full variable domain, in which reference TRBV5-1 and TRBJ1-1 provide the parts outside the CDR3, is KAGVTQTPRYLIKTRGQQVTLSCSPISGHRSVSWYQQTPGQGLQFLFEYFSETQRNKGNFPGRFSGRQFSNSRSEMNVSTLELGDSALYLCASSLVAGRRNTEAFFGQGTRLTVV.

This chain uses TRBV27 with TRBJ2-1; 11 bases are shared with TRBD2. V shed 3 bases and J 8 bases; nucleotides not matched to a gene: 15. The CDR3 contains 18 residues. Germline V CDR1 and CDR2: MNHEY, SMNVEV (reference sequence). The CDR3 sequence is CASSFYGAGTSGNDEQFF. The CDR3 DNA reads TGTGCCAGCAGTTTTTACGGGGCCGGGACTAGCGGTAACGATGAGCAGTTCTTC.

The chain carries TRBV10-3 and TRBJ2-1; D is possibly TRBD2 (5 bases). The V end lost 5 bases, the J end lost 8 bases, and 7 bases lay between the germline ends. The CDR3 has 11 residues. The germline CDR1 and CDR2 sequences are ENHRY and SYGVKD. The DNA of the CDR3 is TGTGCCATCAGTCAGGAGGATGAGCAGTTCTTC. Residues: CAISQEDEQFF.

This clone was seen a few times. V usage is TRBV30 and J usage is TRBJ1-5; 9 bases fit TRBD1. This CDR3 has 16 residues. Germline V gene data show CDR1 as GTSNPN and CDR2 as SVGIG (reference sequence). V dropped 2 bases and J dropped 7; count of bases not matched to a gene: 12. Here the CDR3 reads CAWSTQTGGVRQPQHF. As DNA, the CDR3 is TGTGCCTGGAGTACACAGACAGGGGGGGTGAGACAGCCCCAGCATTTT. Combining the CDR3 with reference TRBV30 and TRBJ1-5 gives the whole variable domain SQTIHQWPATLVQPVGSPLSLECTVEGTSNPNLYWYRQAAGRGLQLLFYSVGIGQISSEVPQNLSASRPQDRQFILSSKKLLLSDSGFYLCAWSTQTGGVRQPQHFGDGTRLSIL.

The chain couples TRBV28 to TRBJ2-7; possible D gene TRBD2, 5 bases. This CDR3 has 12 amino acids. Looked up from germline, CDR1 is MDHEN and CDR2 is SYDVKM. V was clipped by 7 bases and J by 2 bases, with 9 bases between them. Here the CDR3 reads CASTRGTYEQYF. The CDR3 DNA follows: TGTGCCAGCACCCGAGGGACCTACGAGCAGTACTTC.

This clone was found once. This chain links TRBV30 with TRBJ2-1, with 8 bases fitting TRBD1. The CDR3 extends over 11 amino acids. Trimming removed 5 bases from V and 13 bases from J; junction bases left unmatched: 7. Germline CDR1 and CDR2: GTSNPN and SVGIG (reference sequence). CDR3 DNA sequence: TGTGCCTGGCTAGGGACAGGCCGTCAGTTCTTC. The encoded protein is CAWLGTGRQFF.

The V gene is TRBV5-1, the J gene TRBJ1-6; no reliable D call. Trimming stripped 0 bases from V and 5 bases from J, with 6 bases between. Germline CDR1 and CDR2: SGHRS and YFSETQ. The CDR3 totals 14 residues. CDR3 sequence reads: CASSLDRDNSPLHF. DNA for the CDR3: TGCGCCAGCAGCTTGGACAGAGATAATTCACCCCTCCACTTT. Filled out from reference TRBV5-1 and TRBJ1-6, the complete variable domain reads KAGVTQTPRYLIKTRGQQVTLSCSPISGHRSVSWYQQTPGQGLQFLFEYFSETQRNKGNFPGRFSGRQFSNSRSEMNVSTLELGDSALYLCASSLDRDNSPLHFGNGTRLTVT.

The gene calls are TRBV9 and TRBJ1-3; TRBD1 aligns across 8 bases. Germline V gene sequence: CDR1 SGDLS, CDR2 YYNGEE. This CDR3 comprises 16 residues. The V segment lost 0 bases and the J segment 2 bases; nucleotides outside the gene matches: 4. The CDR3, as DNA: TGTGCCAGCAGCGTAGACGACAGGGGCCCTGGAAACACCATATATTTT. It is translated as CASSVDDRGPGNTIYF.